In its sample, the clone carrying this T cell receptor (beta chain) is medium-sized (0.01 to 0.1%). No antigen is known for it. Germline assignment: CDR1 MNHGY and CDR2 SAAAGT. V shed 7 bases and J shed 3 bases, with 17 bases lying between them. The CDR3 spans 15 residues. The data were taken from a study of sequential checkpoint blockade in melanoma. Background on the study: About 90 pretreatment tumor DNA samples were TCRβ immunosequenced. Matched biopsies came pretreatment and at week 13 for about 24 patients.

Treatment described: randomized to nivolumab then ipilimumab (arm A) or the reverse (arm B). Patients had received no earlier DNA-damaging chemotherapy. Study conclusions and caveats: Rising tumor T-cell fraction and clonality meant about 30 times likelier benefit.

TCRdb's copy holds only in-frame clones and misses some; the assay was immunoSEQ multiplex PCR. The table lists 2,000 to 2,500 clones, around 30% of them singletons. This rearrangement joins TRBV6-8 to TRBJ2-3; D is undetermined. The source was tumor tissue (inferred from file names), collected from a patient given nivolumab and ipilimumab in sequence. The TCR originated in a human donor with melanoma. The CDR3 reads CASTQVRMGTDTQYF. The CDR3 bases are TGTGCCAGCACCCAAGTGAGGATGGGAACAGATACGCAGTATTTT.